The entry below gives a single T cell receptor (beta chain) sequence along with its context. The data stem from a study of blood T cell repertoires in COVID-19. Study at large: Sites in the United States, Italy and Spain provided acute and convalescent COVID-19 samples. Nucleic acid was either cDNA or gDNA, and it came from T cells, B-cell-depleted T cells, or PBMCs.

CDR3 length equals 16 residues. Germline lookup yields CDR1 WNHNN and CDR2 SYGVQD (reference sequence). V lost 0 bases and J 6 bases, leaving 18 bases between the germline ends. Study processing details: Amplification of reference gene primers was used by the study to estimate nucleated cell counts. The assay was immunoSEQ multiplex PCR, and TCRdb's table has in-frame clones only and misses some. V, J and clone size were drawn from that table, and D and trimming were deduced from the DNA. The table has some 99,000 clones, 84% seen once; the top ten hold approximately 7%. The chain couples TRBV10-1 to TRBJ2-7; D is undetermined. The sample taken for sequencing was peripheral blood. This sequence was found in a woman between 50 and 59 years old with acute or convalescent COVID-19. The CDR3 DNA reads as TGCGCCAGCAGTGAGTCGGATTGGGCACCTCAAGGCGAGCAGTACTTC. Protein: CASSESDWAPQGEQYF.